This entry features one TCR beta chain sequence. Its antigen remains unknown. The sample originates from a study of T cell responses to AZD1222 COVID-19 vaccine. Study-wide points: Only a handful of individuals given AZD1222 were seropositive at baseline. Repertoires were obtained solely post-peak T cell response. Two doses of AZD1222 preceded a rise in Spike-specific TCR breadth and depth. Females outnumbered males among donors, who were mostly white British; clonal diversity was possibly underestimated.

The method was immunoSEQ multiplex PCR; TCRdb's version includes in-frame clones alone and lacks a portion of them. The data hold some 70,000 clones, with roughly four fifths observed a single time. The CDR3 runs to 19 residues. Germline V gene sequence: CDR1 LGHNA, CDR2 YSLEER. Unmatched junction bases numbered 10, after V lost 0 bases and J lost 0 bases. This clonotype originated in an adult in good health. The chain is built from TRBV4-3 and TRBJ1-4; 7 positions agree with TRBD1. The specimen was peripheral blood, collected on day 0 of AZD1222 vaccination. This CDR3 is CASSQESRTGRTTNEKLFF. Written as DNA, the CDR3 is TGCGCCAGCAGCCAAGAGTCGAGGACAGGTCGAACAACTAATGAAAAACTGTTTTTT.